Each of the 29 T cell receptor beta chains below was sequenced from the same sample in a study of T cells in tuberculosis. Measured with immunoSEQ multiplex PCR; TCRdb has only the in-frame clones, and not every one. The sample holds about 10,000 clones; around 94% are singletons and the top ten take around 13%. Sequenced sample: PBMCs. The receptors originated from an adult with tuberculosis.

This chain uses TRBV7-6 with TRBJ2-7; D perhaps matches TRBD2 (6 bases). V lost 5 bases, J lost 0 bases, and 14 bases lay in between. CDR3 length equals 15 residues. Germline CDR1 reads SGHVS; CDR2 reads FNYEAQ. The CDR3, as DNA: TGTGCCAGCAGCCCCTGGAGGGATCCCTCCTACGAGCAGTACTTC. The encoded protein is CASSPWRDPSYEQYF.

The V call is TRBV4-1, the J call TRBJ1-5, with D hard to call. CDR3 size: 16 residues. The V end lost 1 base, the J end lost 0 bases, and 10 bases lay between the germline ends. Germline CDR1 reads MGHRA; CDR2 reads YSYEKL. The CDR3 bases are TGCGCCAGCAGCCAAGGCAACTTACTTAGCAATCAGCCCCAGCATTTT. Amino acids: CASSQGNLLSNQPQHF.

J is TRBJ1-1 and V is TRBV4-1, with unresolved D. V lost 4 bases and J lost 6, with 21 bases in between. Germline assignment: CDR1 MGHRA and CDR2 YSYEKL. The CDR3 extends over 16 amino acids. The CDR3 region has the DNA TGCGCCAGCAGCCGGAGTCATATGGGAGGCGACGCTGAAGCTTTCTTT. Translation gives CASSRSHMGGDAEAFF.

The chain links TRBV5-1 to TRBJ2-5; TRBD2 matches at 7 bases. Germline assignment: CDR1 SGHRS and CDR2 YFSETQ. CDR3 length equals 14 residues. The J segment lost 4 bases and the V segment lost 5 bases, leaving 8 bases of the junction unmatched. The CDR3 spells CASRVGLAVETQYF. CDR3 sequence (DNA): TGCGCCAGCAGAGTAGGGCTAGCGGTAGAGACCCAGTACTTC.

The chain carries TRBV18 and TRBJ2-3; 8 bases match TRBD2. From germline, CDR1 is KGHSH and CDR2 LQKENI. The CDR3 contains 15 residues. Trimming took 2 bases from V and 4 from J; bases not matched to a gene: 5. The CDR3 sequence is CASSPAGGFADTQYF. CDR3 nucleotides: TGTGCCAGCTCACCAGCGGGAGGTTTCGCAGATACGCAGTATTTT.

The chain joins TRBV30 to TRBJ2-7, with 10 bases fitting TRBD1. The germline V gene encodes CDR1 GTSNPN and CDR2 SVGIG (reference sequence). CDR3 size: 13 residues. This CDR3 is CAATGTGDYEQYF. CDR3 bases: TGTGCTGCTACCGGGACAGGGGATTACGAGCAGTACTTC. The full variable domain, its missing parts supplied by reference TRBV30 and TRBJ2-7, is SQTIHQWPATLVQPVGSPLSLECTVEGTSNPNLYWYRQAAGRGLQLLFYSVGIGQISSEVPQNLSASRPQDRQFILSSKKLLLSDSGFYLCAATGTGDYEQYFGPGTRLTVT.

This clone occurred once. The J gene is TRBJ1-5, the V gene TRBV15; D gene unclear. The length of the CDR3 is 16 residues. CDR1 is LNHNV and CDR2 is YYDKDF in the germline V gene (reference sequence). The ends were cut back, 0 bases at V and 2 bases at J, with 11 bases in the middle. CDR3 in amino acids: CATSRDYGRGNQPQHF. The CDR3 DNA reads TGTGCCACCAGCAGAGATTACGGGAGGGGCAATCAGCCCCAGCATTTT.

The V and J genes are TRBV25-1 and TRBJ2-7, with D unresolved. V lost 1 base, J lost 3 bases, and 7 bases lay in between. Per germline, CDR1 MGHDK and CDR2 SYGVNS. This CDR3 is 13 amino acids long. CDR3 sequence reads: CASSEWARYEQYF. The CDR3 DNA sequence: TGTGCCAGCAGTGAATGGGCCCGCTACGAGCAGTACTTC.

This clone was counted only a few times. The genes are TRBV7-2 and TRBJ2-7; possible D gene TRBD2, 6 bases. Trimming stripped 3 bases from V and 3 bases from J, with 21 bases between. Per germline, CDR1 SGHTA and CDR2 FQGNSA. CDR3 length: 17 amino acids. In DNA form, the CDR3 reads TGTGCCAGCAGCTTCTCGTCATCTGGCGGGACCAGCTACGAGCAGTACTTC. This sequence encodes CASSFSSSGGTSYEQYF.

The CDR3 bases are TGTGCCAGCAGCGGAAACGGGGTCTTCACAGATACGCAGTATTTT. This encodes CASSGNGVFTDTQYF. This chain uses TRBV5-6 with TRBJ2-3; D might be TRBD2 (5 bases). Germline V gene sequence: CDR1 SGHDT, CDR2 YYEEEE. CDR3 length: 15 amino acids. V lost 4 bases to trimming and J lost 2 bases, with 14 bases between them.

This chain uses TRBV5-1 with TRBJ2-7, with 11 bases matching TRBD1. This CDR3 spans 14 amino acids. Germline V gene lookup returns CDR1 SGHRS and CDR2 YFSETQ. J was trimmed by 4 bases and V by 4 bases; bases with no gene match: 4. CDR3 in DNA: TGCGCCAGCAGCCCCGGGACAGGGGGTTACGAGCAGTACTTC. Translating gives CASSPGTGGYEQYF.

This rearrangement joins TRBV2 to TRBJ2-7; 15 nucleotides align to TRBD2. CDR3 length: 16 amino acids. The V segment lost 7 bases and the J segment 3 bases; nucleotides outside the gene matches: 7. Germline V lookup: CDR1 SNHLY, CDR2 FYNNEI. The CDR3 is CASTGLAGGRGYEQYF. The CDR3, as DNA: TGTGCCAGCACCGGACTAGCGGGGGGGCGGGGCTACGAGCAGTACTTC.

The genes are TRBV6-5 and TRBJ2-6; D call uncertain. Per the germline V gene, CDR1 is MNHEY and CDR2 is SVGAGI. The V gene lost 9 bases and the J gene lost 0 bases, with 6 bases spanning the gap. The CDR3 has 13 residues. In nucleotides, the CDR3 is TGTGCCAGTAGGAGCTCTGGGGCCAACGTCCTGACTTTC. Translation gives CASRSSGANVLTF.

This chain uses TRBV18 with TRBJ1-3, with D maybe TRBD1 (6 bases). The CDR3 has 15 residues. CDR1 KGHSH and CDR2 LQKENI come from the germline V gene. Trimming removed 2 bases from V and 4 bases from J, with 12 bases in between. The CDR3 region has the DNA TGTGCCAGCTCACCAGGTACAGGGATCGGAAACACCATATATTTT. Its translation is CASSPGTGIGNTIYF. Filled out from reference TRBV18 and TRBJ1-3, the complete variable domain reads NAGVMQNPRHLVRRRGQEARLRCSPMKGHSHVYWYRQLPEEGLKFMVYLQKENIIDESGMPKERFSAEFPKEGPSILRIQQVVRGDSAAYFCASSPGTGIGNTIYFGEGSWLTVV.

The rearrangement links TRBV9 to TRBJ2-1; tentatively, D is TRBD2 (5 bases). This CDR3 contains 16 residues. CDR1 and CDR2 from the germline V gene are SGDLS and YYNGEE. Trimming stripped 3 bases from V and 5 bases from J, with 18 bases between. CDR3: CASSAPAGGAHNEQFF. Here the CDR3 DNA reads TGTGCCAGCAGCGCCCCCGCGGGCGGAGCCCACAATGAGCAGTTCTTC. Complete variable domain (other parts from reference TRBV9 and TRBJ2-1): DSGVTQTPKHLITATGQRVTLRCSPRSGDLSVYWYQQSLDQGLQFLIQYYNGEERAKGNILERFSAQQFPDLHSELNLSSLELGDSALYFCASSAPAGGAHNEQFFGPGTRLTVL.

The chain employs TRBV11-2 and TRBJ1-6, with 12 bases identical to TRBD1. Losses at the gene ends were 4 bases for V and 8 bases for J; bases not matched to a gene: 9. Germline loops: CDR1 SGHAT, CDR2 FQNNGV. This CDR3 comprises 17 residues. The CDR3 nucleotides read TGTGCCAGCAGCTCTTATGGGACAGGGGGCAGCGATTCACCCCTCCACTTT. It encodes CASSSYGTGGSDSPLHF.

This clone was observed a handful of times. In nucleotides, the CDR3 is TGTGCCAGTAGTGAGGCGATAGCGGGGGGTTACTACGAGCAGTACTTC. Translated, it gives CASSEAIAGGYYEQYF. This rearrangement joins TRBV19 to TRBJ2-7; TRBD2 matches at 10 bases. The CDR3 totals 16 residues. The V and J ends lost 5 bases and 3 bases, in that order; junction bases with no gene match: 10. The germline V gene encodes CDR1 LNHDA and CDR2 SQIVND (reference sequence). The whole variable domain, filled in from reference TRBV19 and TRBJ2-7, reads DGGITQSPKYLFRKEGQNVTLSCEQNLNHDAMYWYRQDPGQGLRLIYYSQIVNDFQKGDIAEGYSVSREKKESFPLTVTSAQKNPTAFYLCASSEAIAGGYYEQYFGPGTRLTVT.

This rearrangement joins TRBV23-1 to TRBJ1-1, with TRBD1 as a possible D gene (6 bases). TRBV23-1 qualifies as an ORF whose function is uncertain. This CDR3 comprises 15 residues. V was clipped by 4 bases and J by 2 bases, with 14 bases between them. CDR3 nucleotides: TGCGCCAGCAGTCCCCAGGGGCAGTACAACACTGAAGCTTTCTTT. Its translation is CASSPQGQYNTEAFF.

J is TRBJ2-3 and V is TRBV4-2; 15 bases fit TRBD2. CDR1 is LGHNA and CDR2 is YNFKEQ in the germline V gene. The junction had 5 bases not matched to a gene; V was cut back by 4 bases and J by 3 bases. There are 17 residues in the CDR3. CDR3 loop: CASSLGLAGGRTDTQYF. CDR3 nucleotides: TGTGCCAGCAGCCTGGGACTAGCGGGAGGAAGGACAGATACGCAGTATTTT.

For the CDR3, the DNA is TGTGCCAGCAGCTTTCCTAGCGCGTTCGCCCTTCCTCGCCCCGAGCAGTACTTC. It yields the protein CASSFPSAFALPRPEQYF. The chain joins TRBV5-4 to TRBJ2-7, with D possibly TRBD2 on 6 matching bases. The CDR3 is 18 amino acids. Trimming shortened V by 2 bases and J by 6 bases, and 27 bases separated the two germline ends. The germline gives CDR1 SGHNT, CDR2 YYREEE (reference sequence).

The V gene is TRBV4-2, the J gene TRBJ1-3; unclear D gene. The V end lost 1 base, the J end lost 0 bases, and 4 bases lay between the germline ends. The germline gives CDR1 LGHNA, CDR2 YNFKEQ. The CDR3 has 14 residues. CDR3 sequence: CASSQAGSGNTIYF. The CDR3 nucleotides are TGTGCCAGCAGCCAAGCAGGCTCTGGAAACACCATATATTTT.

This chain connects TRBV29-1 to TRBJ2-7; 14 nucleotides agree with TRBD2. The trim removed 4 bases at V and 6 bases at J, leaving 5 bases unmatched. Germline CDR1 is SQVTM and CDR2 is ANQGSEA. This CDR3 region has 14 residues. CDR3 amino acids: CSVAVGLAGGEQYF. The CDR3 DNA sequence: TGCAGCGTTGCCGTTGGACTAGCGGGAGGCGAGCAGTACTTC.

The genes are TRBV10-3 and TRBJ1-1; 7 positions agree with TRBD1. Germline V lookup: CDR1 ENHRY, CDR2 SYGVKD. There are 15 residues in the CDR3. Trimming cost V 10 bases and J 2 bases; bases outside gene matches: 13. CDR3: CATKGGQSGNTEAFF. CDR3 bases: TGTGCCACCAAGGGGGGACAGTCGGGAAACACTGAAGCTTTCTTT.

The rearrangement joins TRBV5-6 to TRBJ2-5; 10 nucleotides line up with TRBD1. This CDR3 has 18 residues. Trimming took 8 bases from V and 3 from J; bases not matched to a gene: 19. The germline V gene has CDR1 SGHDT and CDR2 YYEEEE. CDR3 protein: CARGIIRDRGVREETQYF. CDR3 nucleotide sequence: TGTGCCAGGGGGATTATCCGGGACAGGGGAGTGAGGGAAGAGACCCAGTACTTC. Using reference TRBV5-6 and TRBJ2-5 for the parts outside the CDR3, the full variable domain is DAGVTQSPTHLIKTRGQQVTLRCSPKSGHDTVSWYQQALGQGPQFIFQYYEEEERQRGNFPDRFSGHQFPNYSSELNVNALLLGDSALYLCARGIIRDRGVREETQYFGPGTRLLVL.

The J gene is TRBJ2-3, the V gene TRBV10-3, with D maybe TRBD1 (6 bases). Germline V gene data show CDR1 as ENHRY and CDR2 as SYGVKD. The CDR3 consists of 14 residues. V was shortened by 4 bases and J by 6 bases, with 14 bases between the two germline ends. The CDR3 loop is CAISAQGRVDTQYF. The CDR3 nucleotides read TGTGCCATCAGTGCACAGGGCCGGGTGGATACGCAGTATTTT.

The rearrangement uses TRBV6-5 and TRBJ1-5; 10 nucleotides agree with TRBD1. CDR3 length equals 15 residues. The germline V gene has CDR1 MNHEY and CDR2 SVGAGI. V lost 5 bases to trimming and J lost 0 bases; unmatched junction nucleotides: 1. CDR3 sequence reads: CASSRTGGSNQPQHF. CDR3 bases: TGTGCCAGCAGTAGGACAGGGGGTAGCAATCAGCCCCAGCATTTT.

V usage is TRBV5-1 and J usage is TRBJ2-3, with D maybe TRBD2 (6 bases). The CDR3 loop spans 16 amino acids. Trimming cost V 4 bases and J 4 bases, with 19 bases left between them. CDR1 and CDR2 from the germline V gene are SGHRS and YFSETQ. The CDR3 is CASSLVAGSRPDTQYF. The CDR3 coding sequence is TGCGCCAGCAGCCTCGTTGCGGGGTCAAGGCCAGATACGCAGTATTTT.

The chain couples TRBV5-6 to TRBJ2-7; D unresolved. With 1 base removed from V and 0 bases from J, the gap between germline ends came to 11 bases. This CDR3 has 15 residues. Germline values: CDR1 SGHDT, CDR2 YYEEEE. CDR3 in amino acids: CASSLYDIPSYEQYF. The CDR3, as DNA: TGTGCCAGCAGCTTGTATGACATTCCCTCCTACGAGCAGTACTTC. The full variable domain, its missing parts supplied by reference TRBV5-6 and TRBJ2-7, is DAGVTQSPTHLIKTRGQQVTLRCSPKSGHDTVSWYQQALGQGPQFIFQYYEEEERQRGNFPDRFSGHQFPNYSSELNVNALLLGDSALYLCASSLYDIPSYEQYFGPGTRLTVT.

The CDR3 is CASSLYPGQISNYGYTF. As DNA, the CDR3 is TGTGCCAGCAGTTTATACCCGGGACAGATCTCTAACTATGGCTACACCTTC. The gene calls are TRBV27 and TRBJ1-2, with 7 bases lining up with TRBD1. The CDR3 totals 17 residues. V shed 1 base and J 0 bases; nucleotides not matched to a gene: 8. Germline values: CDR1 MNHEY, CDR2 SMNVEV (reference sequence).